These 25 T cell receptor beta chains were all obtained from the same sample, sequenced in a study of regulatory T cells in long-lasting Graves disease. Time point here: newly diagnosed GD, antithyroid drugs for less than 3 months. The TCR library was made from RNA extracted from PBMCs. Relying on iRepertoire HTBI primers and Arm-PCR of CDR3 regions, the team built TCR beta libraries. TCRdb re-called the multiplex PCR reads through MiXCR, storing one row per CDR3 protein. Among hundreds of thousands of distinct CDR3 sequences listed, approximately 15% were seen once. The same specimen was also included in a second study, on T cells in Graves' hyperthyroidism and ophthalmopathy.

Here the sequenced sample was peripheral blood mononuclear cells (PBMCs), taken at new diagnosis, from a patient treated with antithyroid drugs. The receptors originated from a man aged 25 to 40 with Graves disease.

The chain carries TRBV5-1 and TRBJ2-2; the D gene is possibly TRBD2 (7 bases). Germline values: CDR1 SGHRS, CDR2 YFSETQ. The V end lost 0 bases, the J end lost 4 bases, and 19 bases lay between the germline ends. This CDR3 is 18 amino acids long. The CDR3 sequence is CASSLASSGGLGTGELFF. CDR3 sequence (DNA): TGCGCCAGCAGCTTGGCCAGCTCCGGGGGGCTCGGCACCGGGGAGCTGTTTTTT.

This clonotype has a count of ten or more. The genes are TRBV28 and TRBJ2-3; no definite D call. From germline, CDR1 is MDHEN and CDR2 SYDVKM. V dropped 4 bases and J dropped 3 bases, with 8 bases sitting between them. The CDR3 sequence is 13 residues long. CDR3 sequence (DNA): TGTGCCAGCAGTTCCGACCAGACAGATACGCAGTATTTT. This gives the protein CASSSDQTDTQYF.

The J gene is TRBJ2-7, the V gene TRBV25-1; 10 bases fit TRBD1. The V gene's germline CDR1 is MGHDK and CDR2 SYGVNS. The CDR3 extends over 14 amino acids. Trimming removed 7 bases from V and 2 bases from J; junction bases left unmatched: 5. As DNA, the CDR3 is TGTGCCAGCACGGTGGGGACAGGGGCCTACGAGCAGTACTTC. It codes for CASTVGTGAYEQYF.

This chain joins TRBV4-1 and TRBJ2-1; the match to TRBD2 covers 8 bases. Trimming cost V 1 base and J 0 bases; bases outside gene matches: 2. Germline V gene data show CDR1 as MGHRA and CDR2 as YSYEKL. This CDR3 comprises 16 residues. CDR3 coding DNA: TGCGCCAGCAGCCAAGTAAGCGGGAGCTCCTACAATGAGCAGTTCTTC. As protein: CASSQVSGSSYNEQFF.

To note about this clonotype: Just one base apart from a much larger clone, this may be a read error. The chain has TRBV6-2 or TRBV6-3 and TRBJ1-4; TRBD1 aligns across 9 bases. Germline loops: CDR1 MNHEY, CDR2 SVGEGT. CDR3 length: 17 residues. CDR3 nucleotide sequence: TGTGCCGGCAGTCCTTCATTCCGGGGACAGGGCTCCGAAAAACTGTTTTTT. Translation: CAGSPSFRGQGSEKLFF.

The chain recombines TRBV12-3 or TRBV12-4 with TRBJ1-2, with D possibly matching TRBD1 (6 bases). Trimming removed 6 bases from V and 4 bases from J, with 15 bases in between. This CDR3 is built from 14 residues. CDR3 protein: CASRSGSGVYGYTF. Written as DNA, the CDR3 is TGTGCCAGCAGGTCAGGGTCAGGGGTCTATGGCTACACCTTC.

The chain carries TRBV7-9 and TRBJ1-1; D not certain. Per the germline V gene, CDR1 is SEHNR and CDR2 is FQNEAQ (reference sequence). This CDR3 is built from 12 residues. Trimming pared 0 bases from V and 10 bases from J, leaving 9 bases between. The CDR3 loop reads CASSLATSGAFF. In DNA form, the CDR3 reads TGTGCCAGCAGCTTAGCGACTTCGGGAGCTTTCTTT.

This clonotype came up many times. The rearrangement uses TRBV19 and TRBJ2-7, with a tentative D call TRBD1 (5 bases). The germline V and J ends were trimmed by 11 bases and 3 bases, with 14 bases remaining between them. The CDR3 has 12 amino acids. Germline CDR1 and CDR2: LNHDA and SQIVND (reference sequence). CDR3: CASQGASYEQYF. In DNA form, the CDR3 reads TGTGCCTCCCAGGGCGCGAGCTACGAGCAGTACTTC.

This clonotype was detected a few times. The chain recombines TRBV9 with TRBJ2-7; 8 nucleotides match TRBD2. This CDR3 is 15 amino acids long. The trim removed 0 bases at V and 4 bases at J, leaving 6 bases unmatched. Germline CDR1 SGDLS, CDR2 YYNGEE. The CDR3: CASSVEAGAGYEQYF. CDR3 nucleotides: TGTGCCAGCAGCGTAGAAGCGGGAGCCGGTTACGAGCAGTACTTC.

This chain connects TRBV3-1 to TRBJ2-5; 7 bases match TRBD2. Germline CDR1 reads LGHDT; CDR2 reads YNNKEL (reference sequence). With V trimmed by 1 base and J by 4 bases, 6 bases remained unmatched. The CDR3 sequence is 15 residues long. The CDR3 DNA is TGTGCCAGCAGCCAAGGGGCGGGGGAGATAGAGACCCAGTACTTC. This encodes CASSQGAGEIETQYF.

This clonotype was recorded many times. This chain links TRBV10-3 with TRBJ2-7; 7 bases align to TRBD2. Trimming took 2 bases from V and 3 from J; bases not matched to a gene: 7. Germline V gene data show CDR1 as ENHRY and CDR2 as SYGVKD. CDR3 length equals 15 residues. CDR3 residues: CAISEQSGTGYEQYF. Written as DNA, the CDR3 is TGTGCCATCAGTGAGCAAAGCGGGACGGGCTACGAGCAGTACTTC.

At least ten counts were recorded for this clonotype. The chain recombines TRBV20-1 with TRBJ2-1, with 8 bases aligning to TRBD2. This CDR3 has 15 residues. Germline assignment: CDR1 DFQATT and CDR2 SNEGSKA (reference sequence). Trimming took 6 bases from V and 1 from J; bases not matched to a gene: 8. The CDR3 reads CSAPRPSGSYNEQFF. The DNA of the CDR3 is TGCAGTGCCCCGCGGCCTAGCGGGTCCTACAATGAGCAGTTCTTC.

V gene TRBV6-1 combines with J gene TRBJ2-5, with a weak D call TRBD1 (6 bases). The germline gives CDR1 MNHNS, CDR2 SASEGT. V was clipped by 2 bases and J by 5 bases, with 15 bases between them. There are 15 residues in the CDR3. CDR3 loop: CASSELGQGWETQYF. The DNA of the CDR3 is TGTGCCAGCAGTGAACTGGGGCAGGGGTGGGAGACCCAGTACTTC.

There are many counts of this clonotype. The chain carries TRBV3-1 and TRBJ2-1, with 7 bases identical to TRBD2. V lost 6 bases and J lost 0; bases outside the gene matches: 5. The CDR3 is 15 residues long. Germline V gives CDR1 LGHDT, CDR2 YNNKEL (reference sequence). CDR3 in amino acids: CASSASGSSYNEQFF. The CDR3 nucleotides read TGTGCCAGCAGTGCTAGCGGAAGCTCCTACAATGAGCAGTTCTTC.

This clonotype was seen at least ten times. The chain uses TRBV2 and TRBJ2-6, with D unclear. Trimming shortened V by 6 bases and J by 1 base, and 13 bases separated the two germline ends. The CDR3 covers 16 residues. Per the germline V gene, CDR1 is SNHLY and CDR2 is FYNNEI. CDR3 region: CASRARLISGANVLTF. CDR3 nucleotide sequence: TGTGCCAGCAGAGCGAGACTGATTTCTGGGGCCAACGTCCTGACTTTC.

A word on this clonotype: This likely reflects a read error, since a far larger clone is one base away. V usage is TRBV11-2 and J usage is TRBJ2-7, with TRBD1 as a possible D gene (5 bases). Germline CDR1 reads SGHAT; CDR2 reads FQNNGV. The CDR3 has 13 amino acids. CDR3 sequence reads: CASSQGRWYGQYF. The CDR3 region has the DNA TGCGCCAGCAGCCAGGGCAGGTGGTACGGGCAGTACTTC.

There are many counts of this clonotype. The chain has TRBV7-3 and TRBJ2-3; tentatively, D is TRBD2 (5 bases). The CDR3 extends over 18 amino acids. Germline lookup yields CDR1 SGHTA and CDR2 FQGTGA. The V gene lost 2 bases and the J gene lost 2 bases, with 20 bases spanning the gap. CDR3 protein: CASSLVPILVLPTDTQYF. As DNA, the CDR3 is TGTGCCAGCAGCTTAGTCCCGATACTAGTTCTCCCCACAGATACGCAGTATTTT.

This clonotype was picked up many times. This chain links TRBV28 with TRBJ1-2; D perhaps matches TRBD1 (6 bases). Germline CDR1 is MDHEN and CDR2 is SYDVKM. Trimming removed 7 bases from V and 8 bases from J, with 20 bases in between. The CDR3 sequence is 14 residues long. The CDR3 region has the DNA TGTGCCAGCATCATCGGGGGCAGGAGGGAAGGCTACACCTTC. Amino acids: CASIIGGRREGYTF.

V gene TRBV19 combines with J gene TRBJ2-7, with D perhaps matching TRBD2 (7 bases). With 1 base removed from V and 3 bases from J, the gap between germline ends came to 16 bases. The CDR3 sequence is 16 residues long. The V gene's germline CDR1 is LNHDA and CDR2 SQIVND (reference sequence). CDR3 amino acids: CASSIVWGGGLYEQYF. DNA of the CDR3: TGTGCCAGTAGTATAGTATGGGGAGGGGGGCTCTACGAGCAGTACTTC.

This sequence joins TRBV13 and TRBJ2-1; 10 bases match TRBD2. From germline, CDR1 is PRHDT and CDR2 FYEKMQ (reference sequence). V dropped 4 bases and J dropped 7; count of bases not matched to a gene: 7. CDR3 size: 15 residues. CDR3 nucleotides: TGTGCCAGCAGCTCGGAAGGTAGCGGGAGGAATGAGCAGTTCTTC. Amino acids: CASSSEGSGRNEQFF.

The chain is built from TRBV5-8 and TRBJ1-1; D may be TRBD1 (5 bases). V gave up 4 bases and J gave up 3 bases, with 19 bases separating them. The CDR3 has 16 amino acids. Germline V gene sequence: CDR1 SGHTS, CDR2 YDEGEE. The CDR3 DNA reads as TGTGCCAGCAGCCAGGACACTCCCGTGGCGGACACTGAAGCTTTCTTT. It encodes CASSQDTPVADTEAFF.

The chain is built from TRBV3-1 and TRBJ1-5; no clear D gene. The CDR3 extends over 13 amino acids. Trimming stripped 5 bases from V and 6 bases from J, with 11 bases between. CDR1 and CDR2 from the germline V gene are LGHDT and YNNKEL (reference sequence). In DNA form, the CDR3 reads TGTGCCAGCAGCGAAGGCTGGAGTCAGCCCCAGCATTTT. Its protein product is CASSEGWSQPQHF.

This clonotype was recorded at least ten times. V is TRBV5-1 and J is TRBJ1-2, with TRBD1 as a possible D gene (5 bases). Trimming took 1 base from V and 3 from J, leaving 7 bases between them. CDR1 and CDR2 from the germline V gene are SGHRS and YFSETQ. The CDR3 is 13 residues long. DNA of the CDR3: TGCGCCAGCAGCTTGTTGGGGGACTATGGCTACACCTTC. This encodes CASSLLGDYGYTF.

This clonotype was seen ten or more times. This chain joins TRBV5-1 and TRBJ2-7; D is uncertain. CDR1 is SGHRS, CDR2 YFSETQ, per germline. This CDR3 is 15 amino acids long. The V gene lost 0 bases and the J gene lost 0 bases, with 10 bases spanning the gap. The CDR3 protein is CASSLGGLNSYEQYF. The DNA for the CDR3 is TGCGCCAGCAGCTTGGGTGGCCTTAACTCCTACGAGCAGTACTTC. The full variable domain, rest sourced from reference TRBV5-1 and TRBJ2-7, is KAGVTQTPRYLIKTRGQQVTLSCSPISGHRSVSWYQQTPGQGLQFLFEYFSETQRNKGNFPGRFSGRQFSNSRSEMNVSTLELGDSALYLCASSLGGLNSYEQYFGPGTRLTVT.

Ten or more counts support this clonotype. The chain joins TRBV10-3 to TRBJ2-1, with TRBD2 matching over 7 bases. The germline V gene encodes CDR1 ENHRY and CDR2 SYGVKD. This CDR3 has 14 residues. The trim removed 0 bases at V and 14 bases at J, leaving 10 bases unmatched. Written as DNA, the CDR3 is TGTGCCATCAGTGAGTCAGAGAGGGAGGGCGGGAAGTTCTTC. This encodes CAISESEREGGKFF.